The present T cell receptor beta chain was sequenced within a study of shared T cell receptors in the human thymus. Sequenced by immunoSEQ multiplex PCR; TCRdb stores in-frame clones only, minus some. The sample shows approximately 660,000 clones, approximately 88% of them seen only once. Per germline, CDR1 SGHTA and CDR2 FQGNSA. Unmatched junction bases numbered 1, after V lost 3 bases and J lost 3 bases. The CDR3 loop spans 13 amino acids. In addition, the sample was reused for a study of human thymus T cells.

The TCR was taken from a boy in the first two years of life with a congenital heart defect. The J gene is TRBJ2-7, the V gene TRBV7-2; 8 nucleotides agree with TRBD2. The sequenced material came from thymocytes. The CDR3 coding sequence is TGTGCCAGCAGCTTCGGGGGGGACTACGAGCAGTACTTC. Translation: CASSFGGDYEQYF.